This is a list of T cell receptor beta chains from one sample in a study of T cell changes during pregnancy in multiple sclerosis. The method was immunoSEQ multiplex PCR; TCRdb's version includes in-frame clones alone and lacks a portion of them. The sample includes approximately 70,000 clones, 80% to 95% seen only once; the top ten take approximately 1.6%. Sequencing was performed on peripheral blood, taken in the first trimester of pregnancy. These receptor sequences come from a female donor in good health, enrolled as a control in a pregnancy study. CDR3s include the opening cysteine and the closing phenylalanine or tryptophan. Fields, in order: J gene, D gene, clone size, V gene, CDR3 protein, CDR3 DNA. The D gene is left open where the match is weak. Rows give clone size only sometimes, using once, few, many, or a class for an expanded clone.

>TRBJ2-3|TRBD2|NA|TRBV2
CASRGTSGTDTQYF
TGTGCCAGCAGGGGGACTAGCGGCACAGATACGCAGTATTTT
>TRBJ2-1|TRBD2|NA|TRBV16
CASSLLGLALNEQFF
TGTGCCAGCAGCCTTTTAGGACTAGCCCTCAATGAGCAGTTCTTC
>TRBJ2-1|NA|NA|TRBV11-2
CASSPTNGGDTKNEQFF
TGTGCCAGCAGCCCGACGAATGGCGGGGATACAAAGAATGAGCAGTTCTTC
>TRBJ2-1|TRBD2|NA|TRBV19
CASSLAGEAYNEQFF
TGTGCCAGTAGCTTGGCGGGAGAGGCCTACAATGAGCAGTTCTTC
>TRBJ1-4|NA|NA|TRBV2
CASSVTGFREKLFF
TGTGCCAGCAGTGTTACAGGGTTCCGTGAAAAACTGTTTTTT
>TRBJ2-7|NA|NA|TRBV5-1
CASSLSGGYEQYF
TGCGCCAGCAGCCTTAGCGGCGGGTACGAGCAGTACTTC
>TRBJ2-1|TRBD2|NA|TRBV19
CASSIKLAGVFNEQFF
TGTGCCAGTAGTATAAAACTAGCGGGAGTCTTCAATGAGCAGTTCTTC
>TRBJ2-7|NA|NA|TRBV5-6
CASNWRAVHEQYF
TGTGCCAGCAATTGGAGGGCGGTCCACGAGCAGTACTTC
>TRBJ2-6|NA|NA|TRBV28
CASSPTGAGANVLTF
TGTGCCAGCAGTCCCACCGGGGCTGGGGCCAACGTCCTGACTTTC
>TRBJ1-2|NA|NA|TRBV18
CASSPVREVHYGYTF
TGTGCCAGCTCACCAGTGAGGGAGGTCCATTATGGCTACACCTTC
>TRBJ2-7|TRBD1|NA|TRBV27
CASTRTGSSYEQYF
TGTGCCAGCACCAGGACAGGGAGCTCCTACGAGCAGTACTTC
>TRBJ1-5|NA|NA|TRBV28
CASSSTGYNQPQHF
TGTGCCAGCAGTTCTACAGGTTACAATCAGCCCCAGCATTTT
>TRBJ2-7|TRBD1|NA|TRBV19
CASSADRFHEQYF
TGTGCCAGTAGTGCGGACAGGTTCCACGAGCAGTACTTC
>TRBJ2-7|TRBD2|NA|TRBV4-1
CASSQVGSGSSYEQYF
TGCGCCAGCAGCCAAGTTGGGAGCGGGAGTTCCTACGAGCAGTACTTC
>TRBJ2-7|TRBD1|NA|TRBV5-4
CASSPGSGQGSYEQYF
TGTGCCAGCAGCCCCGGGTCGGGACAGGGTTCCTACGAGCAGTACTTC
>TRBJ2-5|NA|NA|TRBV7-2
CASSQQLSQVSETQYF
TGTGCCAGCAGCCAACAGTTATCACAGGTCTCGGAGACCCAGTACTTC
>TRBJ2-7|TRBD1|NA|TRBV5-8
CASSSDRGPYEQYF
TGTGCCAGCAGCTCCGACAGGGGGCCGTACGAGCAGTACTTC
>TRBJ2-7|NA|NA|TRBV5-1
CASSLDGAEQYF
TGCGCCAGCAGCTTGGATGGGGCCGAGCAGTACTTC
>TRBJ2-5|TRBD2|NA|TRBV5-1
CASSLVRERDGQETQYF
TGCGCCAGCAGCTTGGTTAGGGAGCGGGACGGCCAAGAGACCCAGTACTTC
>TRBJ2-1|NA|NA|TRBV6-6
CASSRTDYNEQFF
TGTGCCAGCAGTAGGACAGATTACAATGAGCAGTTCTTC
>TRBJ2-6|NA|NA|TRBV7-9
CASSLERYRARPGANVLTF
TGTGCCAGCAGCTTAGAGAGGTACAGGGCCCGACCTGGGGCCAACGTCCTGACTTTC
>TRBJ1-2|NA|NA|TRBV4-1
CASSQPGRQDGYTF
TGCGCCAGCAGCCAACCGGGAAGGCAGGATGGCTACACCTTC
>TRBJ2-1|NA|NA|TRBV9
CASSVDSNEQFF
TGTGCCAGCAGCGTAGACAGCAATGAGCAGTTCTTC
>TRBJ2-5|NA|NA|TRBV7-9
CASSRDFQETQYF
TGTGCCAGCAGCAGGGACTTCCAAGAGACCCAGTACTTC
>TRBJ2-7|TRBD2|NA|TRBV5-4
CASSPISGRVSHEQYF
TGTGCCAGCAGCCCTATAAGCGGGAGGGTCTCCCACGAGCAGTACTTC
>TRBJ1-3|NA|NA|TRBV20-1
CSARGGNTIYF
TGCAGTGCCCGAGGGGGAAACACCATATATTTT
>TRBJ2-2|NA|once|TRBV30
CAWSVLRQLNTGELFF
TGTGCCTGGAGTGTACTTAGACAACTGAACACCGGGGAGCTGTTTTTT
>TRBJ2-2|NA|NA|TRBV6-5
CASSPTTAPGELFF
TGTGCCAGCAGCCCTACGACTGCTCCTGGGGAGCTGTTTTTT
>TRBJ2-4|NA|NA|TRBV18
CASSPQKGENIQYF
TGTGCCAGCTCACCACAGAAGGGGGAGAACATTCAGTACTTC
>TRBJ2-2|TRBD1|NA|TRBV5-1
CASSSRPGQQNTGELFF
TGCGCCAGCAGCTCACGCCCGGGACAGCAGAACACCGGGGAGCTGTTTTTT
>TRBJ2-5|TRBD2|once|TRBV5-1
CASSPGSASGRAGETQYF
TGCGCCAGCAGCCCTGGGAGCGCTAGCGGGAGGGCCGGGGAGACCCAGTACTTC
>TRBJ2-2|TRBD2|once|TRBV9
CASSVRAGETGELFF
TGTGCCAGCAGCGTACGAGCGGGGGAGACCGGGGAGCTGTTTTTT
>TRBJ2-5|TRBD1|NA|TRBV2
CASVKDRGHQETQYF
TGTGCCAGCGTTAAGGACAGGGGCCACCAAGAGACCCAGTACTTC